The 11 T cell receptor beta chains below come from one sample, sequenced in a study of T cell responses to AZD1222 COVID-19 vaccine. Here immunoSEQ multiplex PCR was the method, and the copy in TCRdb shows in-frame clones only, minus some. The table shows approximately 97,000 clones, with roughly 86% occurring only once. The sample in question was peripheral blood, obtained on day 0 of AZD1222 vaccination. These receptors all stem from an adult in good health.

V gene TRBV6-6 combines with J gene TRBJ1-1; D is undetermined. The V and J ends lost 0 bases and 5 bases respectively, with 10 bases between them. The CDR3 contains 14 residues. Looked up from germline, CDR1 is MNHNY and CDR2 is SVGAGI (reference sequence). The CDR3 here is CASSYSTLGTEAFF. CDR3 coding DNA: TGTGCCAGCAGTTACTCGACTCTGGGGACTGAAGCTTTCTTT.

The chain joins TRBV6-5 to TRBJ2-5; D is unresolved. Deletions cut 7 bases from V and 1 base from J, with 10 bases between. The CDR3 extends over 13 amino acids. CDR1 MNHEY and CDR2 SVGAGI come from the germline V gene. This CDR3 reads CASTRASQETQYF. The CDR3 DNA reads TGTGCCAGCACCCGTGCGTCCCAAGAGACCCAGTACTTC.

In nucleotides, the CDR3 is TGCAGTGCTAGTCGGCGACCCAATGAGCAGTTCTTC. It yields the protein CSASRRPNEQFF. The V call is TRBV20-1, the J call TRBJ2-1; D remains unclear. Trimming took 3 bases from V and 6 from J, leaving 9 bases between them. In germline, CDR1 is DFQATT, CDR2 SNEGSKA (reference sequence). The CDR3 is 12 amino acids.

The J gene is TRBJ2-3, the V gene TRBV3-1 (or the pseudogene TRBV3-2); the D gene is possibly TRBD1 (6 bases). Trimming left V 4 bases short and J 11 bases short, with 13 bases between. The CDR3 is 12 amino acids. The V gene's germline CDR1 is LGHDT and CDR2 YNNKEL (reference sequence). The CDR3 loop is CASSPGQWGQYF. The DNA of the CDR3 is TGTGCCAGCAGCCCCGGACAGTGGGGGCAGTATTTT.

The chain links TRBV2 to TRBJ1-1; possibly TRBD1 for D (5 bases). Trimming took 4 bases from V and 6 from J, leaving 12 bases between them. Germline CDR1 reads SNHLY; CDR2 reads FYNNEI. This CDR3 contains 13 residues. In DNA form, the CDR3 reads TGTGCCAGCAGTGTCCAGGGAATAGCTGAAGCTTTCTTT. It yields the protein CASSVQGIAEAFF.

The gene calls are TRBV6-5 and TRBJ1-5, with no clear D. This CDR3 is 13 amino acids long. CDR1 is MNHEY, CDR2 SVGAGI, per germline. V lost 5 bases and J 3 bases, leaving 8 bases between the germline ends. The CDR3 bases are TGTGCCAGCAGTCCCTCCCCCAATCAGCCCCAGCATTTT. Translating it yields CASSPSPNQPQHF.

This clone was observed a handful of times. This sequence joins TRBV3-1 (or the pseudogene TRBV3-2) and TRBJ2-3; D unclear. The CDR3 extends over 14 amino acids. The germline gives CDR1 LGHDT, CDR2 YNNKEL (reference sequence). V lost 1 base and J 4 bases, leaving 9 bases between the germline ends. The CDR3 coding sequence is TGTGCCAGCAGCCAAGCAGTGACCCCAGATACGCAGTATTTT. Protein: CASSQAVTPDTQYF.

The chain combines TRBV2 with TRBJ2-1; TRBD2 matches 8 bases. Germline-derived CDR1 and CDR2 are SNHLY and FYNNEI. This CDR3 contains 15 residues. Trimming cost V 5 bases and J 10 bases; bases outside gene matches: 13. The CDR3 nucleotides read TGTGCCAGCAGTATAACCGGGACTAGTTCCTCCGAGCAGTTCTTC. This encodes CASSITGTSSSEQFF.

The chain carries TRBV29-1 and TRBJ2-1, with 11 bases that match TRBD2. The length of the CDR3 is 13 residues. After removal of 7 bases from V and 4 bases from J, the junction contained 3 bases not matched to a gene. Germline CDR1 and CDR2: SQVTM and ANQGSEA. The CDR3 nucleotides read TGCAGCGCCGGGACTAGCGGATACAATGAGCAGTTCTTC. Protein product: CSAGTSGYNEQFF.

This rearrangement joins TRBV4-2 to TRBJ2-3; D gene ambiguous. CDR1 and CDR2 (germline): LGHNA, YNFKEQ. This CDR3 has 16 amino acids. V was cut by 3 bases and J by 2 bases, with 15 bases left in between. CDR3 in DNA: TGTGCCAGCAGCCATCCGCCCCGAGTATACACAGATACGCAGTATTTT. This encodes CASSHPPRVYTDTQYF.

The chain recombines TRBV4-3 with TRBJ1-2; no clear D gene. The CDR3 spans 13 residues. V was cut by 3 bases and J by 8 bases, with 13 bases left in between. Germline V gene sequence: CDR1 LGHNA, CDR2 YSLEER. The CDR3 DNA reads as TGCGCCAGCAGCCATATCTATGGTGAGGGCTACACCTTC. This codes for CASSHIYGEGYTF.